The rows below give T cell receptor beta chains drawn from one sample of a study of cytomegalovirus exposure and HLA in healthy donors. This table comes from immunoSEQ multiplex PCR, and its TCRdb copy is limited to in-frame clones, with some not included. The repertoire has 100,000 to 150,000 clones, around 79% of them found once; the top ten carry 2% to 2.5%. Material for sequencing was PBMCs. The receptors were sampled from a middle-aged woman in good health and CMV-seropositive. The CDR3 runs from the conserved cysteine through the conserved F or W. Fields, in order: J gene, V gene, clone size, D gene, CDR3 protein, CDR3 DNA. A D gene is named only where the DNA matches it firmly. Some rows have no size entry. The others give once, few or many, or a class for an expanded clone.

TRBJ1-2,TRBV2,-,-,CASRGGNYGYTF,TGTGCCAGCAGGGGGGGTAACTATGGCTACACCTTC
TRBJ2-1,TRBV4-1,-,-,CASSRGGGGASYNEQFF,TGCGCCAGCAGCCGGGGAGGAGGGGGCGCGTCCTACAATGAGCAGTTCTTC
TRBJ2-3,TRBV7-2,-,TRBD2,CASSLKTSGGSNTQYF,TGTGCCAGCAGCTTAAAGACTAGCGGAGGATCGAATACGCAGTATTTT
TRBJ1-1,TRBV19,few,TRBD1,CASSFLTGGGTEAFF,TGTGCCAGTAGTTTCCTAACAGGGGGCGGAACTGAAGCTTTCTTT
TRBJ2-3,TRBV27,few,-,CASSFNGRGALTDTQYF,TGTGCCAGCAGTTTTAATGGGCGGGGTGCACTCACAGATACGCAGTATTTT
TRBJ2-5,TRBV14,-,TRBD2,CASSQEGGLAGDRETQYF,TGTGCCAGCAGCCAAGAGGGGGGACTAGCGGGAGACCGGGAGACCCAGTACTTC
TRBJ2-1,TRBV19,-,-,CASSPFGEGGQDEQFF,TGTGCCAGTAGTCCCTTCGGGGAGGGGGGCCAAGATGAGCAGTTCTTC
TRBJ2-7,TRBV6-1,-,TRBD1,CASSESMGTSRDREQYF,TGTGCCAGCAGTGAAAGTATGGGCACGTCCCGGGACAGGGAGCAGTACTTC
TRBJ2-7,TRBV5-1,-,-,CASSLGNRDEQYF,TGCGCCAGCAGCTTGGGAAACAGGGACGAGCAGTACTTC
TRBJ2-1,TRBV28,-,TRBD2,CASSPSGGGYNEQFF,TGTGCCAGCAGTCCCAGTGGGGGAGGGTACAATGAGCAGTTCTTC
TRBJ1-1,TRBV19,-,-,CATNGGLLEAFF,TGTGCCACCAACGGGGGGCTACTTGAAGCTTTCTTT
TRBJ2-1,TRBV19,few,-,CASSHSGKGQRNNEQFF,TGTGCCAGTAGTCACTCCGGGAAGGGACAACGGAACAATGAGCAGTTCTTC
TRBJ1-6,TRBV11-2,-,TRBD1,CASSTGQGALPLHF,TGTGCCAGCAGCACGGGACAGGGGGCTTTACCCCTCCACTTT
TRBJ1-3,TRBV7-3,-,-,CASSSSGGLVGNTIYF,TGTGCCAGCAGCTCCTCGGGGGGGCTCGTAGGAAACACCATATATTTT
TRBJ1-2,TRBV6-1,few,TRBD1,CATDRSSYGYTF,TGTGCCACGGACAGGTCCAGCTATGGCTACACCTTC
TRBJ1-1,TRBV11-2,-,-,CASSLMANTEAFF,TGTGCCAGCAGCTTAATGGCGAACACTGAAGCTTTCTTT
TRBJ1-2,TRBV29-1,-,-,CSVGGQSNYGYTF,TGCAGCGTTGGAGGACAGTCTAACTATGGCTACACCTTC
TRBJ2-7,TRBV28,-,TRBD2,CASSFKREGPVYEQYF,TGTGCCAGCAGTTTTAAGCGGGAGGGCCCGGTATACGAGCAGTACTTC
TRBJ2-5,TRBV7-9,-,-,CASTEGGDQETQYF,TGTGCCAGCACGGAGGGTGGTGACCAAGAGACCCAGTACTTC
TRBJ2-5,TRBV7-2,-,-,CASSLDSSETQYF,TGTGCCAGCAGCTTAGATAGTAGCGAGACCCAGTACTTC